These 21 T cell receptor beta chains originate from one sample sequenced in a study of monozygotic twins with inflammatory bowel disease. Reanalyzing the 5' RACE reads, TCRdb keeps one entry per CDR3 protein, without DNA. The specimen's table records more than 350,000 distinct CDR3 sequences. Sequencing used blood. The receptor source for this set is a human donor with ulcerative colitis or Crohn's disease, or a healthy co-twin of an affected twin (not recorded which).

V is TRBV7-9 and J is TRBJ1-4; checking the TCRdb D call of TRBD1 is not possible without DNA. The CDR3 is made up of 15 amino acids. CDR1 is SEHNR, CDR2 FQNEAQ, per germline (reference sequence). CDR3 sequence reads: CASSLEGKANEKLFF.

The rearrangement uses TRBV5-1 and TRBJ2-1; TCRdb selects TRBD1, and the lack of DNA leaves this call unchecked. CDR3 size: 15 residues. Germline assignment: CDR1 SGHRS and CDR2 YFSETQ. CDR3 region: CASSLQGASYNEQFF.

The genes are TRBV5-1 and TRBJ2-3; TCRdb outputs TRBD1, but without DNA this stays unchecked. The CDR3 spans 16 residues. The germline V gene has CDR1 SGHRS and CDR2 YFSETQ. The CDR3: CASSLVGATYTDTQYF.

The chain combines TRBV5-6 with TRBJ2-2. CDR3 length equals 11 residues. Germline V CDR1 and CDR2: SGHDT, YYEEEE. The chain's CDR3 is CASSWSGELFF.

The V call is TRBV4-1, the J call TRBJ2-7; the D gene TCRdb calls, TRBD1, cannot be checked with no DNA. From germline, CDR1 is MGHRA and CDR2 YSYEKL. This CDR3 has 15 residues. CDR3 residues: CASSPSGDPIREQYF.

V is TRBV20-1 and J is TRBJ2-4; the D gene TCRdb calls, TRBD1, cannot be checked with no DNA. The CDR3 has 17 amino acids. The germline CDR1 and CDR2 sequences are DFQATT and SNEGSKA (reference sequence). CDR3 in amino acids: CSARDTRRTGAKNIQYF.

J is TRBJ1-1 and V is TRBV7-9; TCRdb selects TRBD1, and the lack of DNA leaves this call unchecked. CDR3 length equals 13 residues. Germline V gene data show CDR1 as SEHNR and CDR2 as FQNEAQ (reference sequence). The CDR3 protein is CASSSGGPPEAFF.

J is TRBJ2-3 and V is TRBV24-1; as DNA is missing, the TRBD1 call by TCRdb cannot be tested. The V gene's germline CDR1 is KGHDR and CDR2 SFDVKD. This CDR3 is built from 17 residues. The CDR3 reads CATSDLTGGLGTDTQYF.

V and J are TRBV20-1 and TRBJ2-3; TCRdb's assignment of TRBD1 cannot be checked, as there is no DNA. The germline V gene has CDR1 DFQATT and CDR2 SNEGSKA (reference sequence). This CDR3 contains 15 residues. The CDR3 region is CSAPRGGFDTDTQYF.

This chain joins TRBV7-2 and TRBJ1-4. Germline-derived CDR1 and CDR2 are SGHTA and FQGNSA. The CDR3 has 12 amino acids. The CDR3 protein is CASSRTNEKLFF.

The CDR3: CASSLVGGSGEAYNEQFF. This chain uses TRBV11-2 with TRBJ2-1; there is no DNA to check the TCRdb D call of TRBD1. Germline V gives CDR1 SGHAT, CDR2 FQNNGV. The length of the CDR3 is 18 residues.

J is TRBJ2-2 and V is TRBV15. The CDR3 extends over 14 amino acids. Per germline, CDR1 LNHNV and CDR2 YYDKDF (reference sequence). The CDR3: CATGWGWGTGELFF.

The J gene is TRBJ1-1, the V gene TRBV18. This CDR3 spans 14 amino acids. Germline V gene lookup returns CDR1 KGHSH and CDR2 LQKENI. The CDR3 loop reads CASSPLQVNTEAFF. The entire variable domain, with the rest obtained from reference TRBV18 and TRBJ1-1, is as follows: NAGVMQNPRHLVRRRGQEARLRCSPMKGHSHVYWYRQLPEEGLKFMVYLQKENIIDESGMPKERFSAEFPKEGPSILRIQQVVRGDSAAYFCASSPLQVNTEAFFGQGTRLTVV.

The chain employs TRBV21-1 and TRBJ2-1; TCRdb selects TRBD2, and the lack of DNA leaves this call unchecked. TRBV21-1 is designated a pseudogene. This CDR3 has 19 residues. The CDR3: CASSKAAGGLPFSYNEQFF.

The chain couples TRBV6-5 to TRBJ2-1. Germline V gene sequence: CDR1 MNHEY, CDR2 SVGAGI. There are 12 residues in the CDR3. The chain's CDR3 is CASSTMTNEQFF.

V usage is TRBV12-3 or TRBV12-4 and J usage is TRBJ2-3; lacking DNA, the TRBD1 call made by TCRdb goes unchecked. The CDR3 spans 16 residues. This CDR3 reads CASSQRQPGRPDTQYF.

The chain is built from TRBV5-6 and TRBJ1-5. This CDR3 has 14 residues. The germline V gene has CDR1 SGHDT and CDR2 YYEEEE. CDR3 residues: CASSLGTFNQPQHF.

The chain recombines TRBV5-1 with TRBJ2-3; absent DNA, TCRdb's TRBD1 call cannot be checked. The CDR3 consists of 15 residues. Germline V CDR1 and CDR2: SGHRS, YFSETQ. The CDR3 sequence: CASSPGSSTVDTQYF.

V usage is TRBV2 and J usage is TRBJ1-5. This CDR3 is built from 15 residues. Germline CDR1 is SNHLY and CDR2 is FYNNEI. The CDR3 protein is CASSLDSPSNQPQHF.

The rearrangement uses TRBV12-3 or TRBV12-4 and TRBJ2-2; TCRdb selects TRBD1, and the lack of DNA leaves this call unchecked. The CDR3 runs to 15 residues. The CDR3 sequence: CASSYRGYNTGELFF.

The chain employs TRBV7-2 and TRBJ1-5; TCRdb returns TRBD1, unconfirmable since there is no DNA. The CDR3 is 15 amino acids. Germline CDR1 reads SGHTA; CDR2 reads FQGNSA. This CDR3 reads CASSLAGTVDQPQHF.